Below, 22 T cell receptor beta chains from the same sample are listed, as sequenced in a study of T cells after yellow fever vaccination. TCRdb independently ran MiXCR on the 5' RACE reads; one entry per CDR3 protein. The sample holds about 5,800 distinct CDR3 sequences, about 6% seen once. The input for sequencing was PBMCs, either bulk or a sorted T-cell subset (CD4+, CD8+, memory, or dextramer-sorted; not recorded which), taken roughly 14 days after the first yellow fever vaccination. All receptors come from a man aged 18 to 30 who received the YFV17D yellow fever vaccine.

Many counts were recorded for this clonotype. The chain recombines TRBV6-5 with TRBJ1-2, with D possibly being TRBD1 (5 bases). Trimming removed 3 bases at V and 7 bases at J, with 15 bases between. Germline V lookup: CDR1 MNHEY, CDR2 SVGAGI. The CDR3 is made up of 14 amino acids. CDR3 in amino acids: CASSYGWAGTGYTF. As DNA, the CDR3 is TGTGCCAGCAGTTATGGGTGGGCAGGGACTGGCTACACCTTC.

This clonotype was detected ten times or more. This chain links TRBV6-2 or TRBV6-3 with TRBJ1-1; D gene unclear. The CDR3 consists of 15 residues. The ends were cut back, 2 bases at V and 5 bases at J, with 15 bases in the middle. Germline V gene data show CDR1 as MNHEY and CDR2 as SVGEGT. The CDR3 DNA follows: TGTGCCAGCAGTTACAGTGGGAGCGGGCAGACTGAAGCTTTCTTT. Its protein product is CASSYSGSGQTEAFF.

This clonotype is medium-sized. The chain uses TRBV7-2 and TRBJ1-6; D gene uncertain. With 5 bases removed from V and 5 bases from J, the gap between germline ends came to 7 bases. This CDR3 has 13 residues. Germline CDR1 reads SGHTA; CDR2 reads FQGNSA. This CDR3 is CASSPLHNSPLHF. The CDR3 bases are TGTGCCAGCAGCCCTCTACATAATTCACCCCTCCACTTT.

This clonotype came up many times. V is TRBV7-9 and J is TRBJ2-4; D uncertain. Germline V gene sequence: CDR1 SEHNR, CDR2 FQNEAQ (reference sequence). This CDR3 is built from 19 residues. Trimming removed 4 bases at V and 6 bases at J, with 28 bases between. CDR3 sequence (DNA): TGTGCCAGCAGCTACCCCCCCTGGTTCGTATCACCAGACCTAAACATTCAGTACTTC. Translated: CASSYPPWFVSPDLNIQYF.

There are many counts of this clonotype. The CDR3 bases are TGTGCCAGCAGCCCCTACACTGAAGCTTTCTTT. Residues: CASSPYTEAFF. This chain connects TRBV7-9 to TRBJ1-1; no clear D. Germline V gene sequence: CDR1 SEHNR, CDR2 FQNEAQ (reference sequence). Between the trimmed V and J ends, which lost 5 bases and 3 bases, there was a span of 4 bases. This CDR3 has 11 residues. Combining the CDR3 with reference TRBV7-9 and TRBJ1-1 gives the whole variable domain DTGVSQNPRHKITKRGQNVTFRCDPISEHNRLYWYRQTLGQGPEFLTYFQNEAQLEKSRLLSDRFSAERPKGSFSTLEIQRTEQGDSAMYLCASSPYTEAFFGQGTRLTVV.

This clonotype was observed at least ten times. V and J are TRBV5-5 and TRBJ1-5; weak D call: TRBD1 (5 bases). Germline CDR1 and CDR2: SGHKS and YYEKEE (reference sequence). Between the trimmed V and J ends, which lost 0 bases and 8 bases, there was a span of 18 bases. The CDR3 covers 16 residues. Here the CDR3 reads CASSLAGTSGGKPQHF. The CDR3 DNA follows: TGTGCCAGCAGCTTGGCCGGGACTAGCGGGGGGAAGCCCCAGCATTTT.

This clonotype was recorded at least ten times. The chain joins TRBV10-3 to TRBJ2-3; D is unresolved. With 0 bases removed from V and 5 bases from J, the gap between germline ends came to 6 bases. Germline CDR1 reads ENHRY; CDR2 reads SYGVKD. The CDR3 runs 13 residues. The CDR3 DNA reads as TGTGCCATCAGTGAGTCGGACGGAGATACGCAGTATTTT. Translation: CAISESDGDTQYF.

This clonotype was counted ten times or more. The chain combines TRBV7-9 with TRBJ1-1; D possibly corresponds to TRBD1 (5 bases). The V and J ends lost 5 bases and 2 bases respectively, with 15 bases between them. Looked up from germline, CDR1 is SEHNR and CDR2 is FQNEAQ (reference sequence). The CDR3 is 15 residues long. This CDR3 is CASSGGLRGNTEAFF. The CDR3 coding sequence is TGTGCCAGCAGCGGAGGGCTGAGGGGAAACACTGAAGCTTTCTTT.

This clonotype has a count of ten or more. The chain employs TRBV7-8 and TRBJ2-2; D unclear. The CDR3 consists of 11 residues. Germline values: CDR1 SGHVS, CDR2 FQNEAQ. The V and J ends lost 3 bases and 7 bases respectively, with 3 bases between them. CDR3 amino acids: CASSFVGELFF. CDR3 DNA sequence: TGTGCCAGCAGCTTCGTCGGGGAGCTGTTTTTT.

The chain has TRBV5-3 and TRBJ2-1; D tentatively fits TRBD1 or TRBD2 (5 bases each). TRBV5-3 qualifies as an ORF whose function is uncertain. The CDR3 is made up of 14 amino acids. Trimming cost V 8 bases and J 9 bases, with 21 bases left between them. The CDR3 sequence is CASSPEGRCCEQFF. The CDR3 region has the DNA TGTGCCAGCAGCCCCGAGGGACGGTGCTGTGAGCAGTTCTTC.

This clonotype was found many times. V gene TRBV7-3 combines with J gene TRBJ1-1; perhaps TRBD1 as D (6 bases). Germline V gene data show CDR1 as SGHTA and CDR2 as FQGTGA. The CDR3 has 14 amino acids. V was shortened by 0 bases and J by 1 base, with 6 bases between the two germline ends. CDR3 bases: TGTGCCAGCAGCTTAACGGGACAGAACACTGAAGCTTTCTTT. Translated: CASSLTGQNTEAFF.

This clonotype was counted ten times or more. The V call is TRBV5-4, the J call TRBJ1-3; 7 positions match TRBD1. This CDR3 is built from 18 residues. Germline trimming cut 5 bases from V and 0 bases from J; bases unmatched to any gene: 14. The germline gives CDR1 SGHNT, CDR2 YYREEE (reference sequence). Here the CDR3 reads CASSWGPLGTASGNTIYF. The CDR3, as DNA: TGTGCCAGCAGTTGGGGACCCCTGGGGACAGCCTCTGGAAACACCATATATTTT. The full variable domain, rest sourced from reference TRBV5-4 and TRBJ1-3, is ETGVTQSPTHLIKTRGQQVTLRCSSQSGHNTVSWYQQALGQGPQFIFQYYREEENGRGNFPPRFSGLQFPNYSSELNVNALELDDSALYLCASSWGPLGTASGNTIYFGEGSWLTVV.

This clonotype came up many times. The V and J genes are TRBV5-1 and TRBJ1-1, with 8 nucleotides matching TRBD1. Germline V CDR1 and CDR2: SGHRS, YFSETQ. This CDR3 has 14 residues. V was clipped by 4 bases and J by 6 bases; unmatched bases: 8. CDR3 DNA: TGCGCCAGCAGCGGGACAGGAGGTTTGTCTGAAGCTTTCTTT. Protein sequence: CASSGTGGLSEAFF. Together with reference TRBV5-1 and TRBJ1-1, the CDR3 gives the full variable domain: KAGVTQTPRYLIKTRGQQVTLSCSPISGHRSVSWYQQTPGQGLQFLFEYFSETQRNKGNFPGRFSGRQFSNSRSEMNVSTLELGDSALYLCASSGTGGLSEAFFGQGTRLTVV.

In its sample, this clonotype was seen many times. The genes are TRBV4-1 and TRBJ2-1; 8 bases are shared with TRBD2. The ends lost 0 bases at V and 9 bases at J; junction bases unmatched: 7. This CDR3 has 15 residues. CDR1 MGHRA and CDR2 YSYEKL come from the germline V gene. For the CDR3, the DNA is TGCGCCAGCAGCCAAGATTCCGGGGGGGCCGGTGAGCAGTTCTTC. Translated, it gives CASSQDSGGAGEQFF.

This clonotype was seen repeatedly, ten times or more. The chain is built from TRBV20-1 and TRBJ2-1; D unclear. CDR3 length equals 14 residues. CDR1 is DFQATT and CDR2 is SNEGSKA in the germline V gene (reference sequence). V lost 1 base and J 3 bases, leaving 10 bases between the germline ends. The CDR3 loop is CSARGPRSYNEQFF. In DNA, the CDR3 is TGCAGTGCTAGAGGCCCTAGAAGCTACAATGAGCAGTTCTTC.

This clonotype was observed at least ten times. CDR3 nucleotides: TGTGCCAGCAGTTTATTACTAGCCAAAAACATTCAGTACTTC. It specifies CASSLLLAKNIQYF. V usage is TRBV28 and J usage is TRBJ2-4; no clear D gene. There are 14 residues in the CDR3. V shed 1 base and J shed 0 bases, with 4 bases lying between them. CDR1 and CDR2 from the germline V gene are MDHEN and SYDVKM. The variable domain in full, completed from reference TRBV28 and TRBJ2-4, reads DVKVTQSSRYLVKRTGEKVFLECVQDMDHENMFWYRQDPGLGLRLIYFSYDVKMKEKGDIPEGYSVSREKKERFSLILESASTNQTSMYLCASSLLLAKNIQYFGAGTRLSVL.

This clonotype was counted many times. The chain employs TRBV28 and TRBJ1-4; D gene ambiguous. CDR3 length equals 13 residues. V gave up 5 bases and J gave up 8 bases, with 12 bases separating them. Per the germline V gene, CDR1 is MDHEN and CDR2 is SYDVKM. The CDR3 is CASSPPYGEKLFF. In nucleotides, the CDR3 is TGTGCCAGCAGTCCTCCGTACGGGGAAAAACTGTTTTTT.

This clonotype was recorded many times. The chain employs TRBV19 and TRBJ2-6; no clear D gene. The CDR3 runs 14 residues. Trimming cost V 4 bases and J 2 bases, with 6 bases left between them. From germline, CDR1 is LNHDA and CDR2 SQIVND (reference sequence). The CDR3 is CASSRQPGANVLTF. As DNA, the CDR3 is TGTGCCAGTAGTAGGCAGCCTGGGGCCAACGTCCTGACTTTC.

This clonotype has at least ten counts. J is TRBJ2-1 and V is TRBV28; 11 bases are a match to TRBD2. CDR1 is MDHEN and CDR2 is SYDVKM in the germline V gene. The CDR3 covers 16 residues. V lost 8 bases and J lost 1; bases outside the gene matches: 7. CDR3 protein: CASLISGGASYNEQFF. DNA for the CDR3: TGTGCCAGCCTTATTAGCGGGGGGGCTTCCTACAATGAGCAGTTCTTC.

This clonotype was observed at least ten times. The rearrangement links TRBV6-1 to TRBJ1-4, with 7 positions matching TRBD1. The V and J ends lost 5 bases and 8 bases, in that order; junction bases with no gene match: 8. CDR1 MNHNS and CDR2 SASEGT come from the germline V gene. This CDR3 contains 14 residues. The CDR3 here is CASSREGAREKLFF. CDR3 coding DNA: TGTGCCAGCAGTCGGGAGGGGGCGAGAGAAAAACTGTTTTTT.

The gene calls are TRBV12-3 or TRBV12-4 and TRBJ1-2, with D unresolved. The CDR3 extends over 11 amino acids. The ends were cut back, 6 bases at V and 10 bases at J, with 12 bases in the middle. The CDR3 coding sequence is TGTGCCAGCAGGCTACCGGGTGACTACACCTTC. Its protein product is CASRLPGDYTF.

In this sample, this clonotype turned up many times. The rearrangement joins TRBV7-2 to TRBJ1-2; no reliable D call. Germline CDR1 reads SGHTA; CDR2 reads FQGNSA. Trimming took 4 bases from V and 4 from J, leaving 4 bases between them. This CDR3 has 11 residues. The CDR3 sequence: CASSSLYGYTF. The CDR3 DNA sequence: TGTGCCAGCAGCTCCCTCTATGGCTACACCTTC.